Listed here are 8 T cell receptor beta chains from one sample, sequenced in a study of T cells after yellow fever vaccination. TCRdb independently ran MiXCR on the 5' RACE reads; one entry per CDR3 protein. The sample consists of under 700,000 distinct CDR3 sequences, roughly a sixth of them appearing once. The sequenced sample was PBMCs, obtained 4 to 5 days after the first yellow fever vaccination. The receptors originated from a young man who received the YFV17D yellow fever vaccine.

This clonotype was counted ten times or more. The V call is TRBV5-1, the J call TRBJ2-1; 12 nucleotides align to TRBD2. The CDR3 contains 15 residues. Germline CDR1 is SGHRS and CDR2 is YFSETQ. The junction had 6 bases not matched to a gene; V was cut back by 4 bases and J by 7 bases. The CDR3 is CASSGPSGGANEQFF. For the CDR3, the DNA is TGCGCCAGCAGCGGGCCTAGCGGGGGGGCTAATGAGCAGTTCTTC.

This chain connects TRBV27 to TRBJ2-7; unclear D gene. The CDR3 is 14 residues long. The V gene lost 1 base and the J gene lost 3 bases, with 10 bases spanning the gap. CDR1 is MNHEY and CDR2 is SMNVEV in the germline V gene (reference sequence). The CDR3 protein is CASSLLAGYYEQYF. The CDR3 region has the DNA TGTGCCAGCAGTTTATTGGCAGGATACTACGAGCAGTACTTC.

The chain recombines TRBV4-3 with TRBJ1-5, with D maybe TRBD1 (5 bases). V was pared by 0 bases and J by 3 bases, with 12 bases between. Germline V gene lookup returns CDR1 LGHNA and CDR2 YSLEER. The CDR3 length is 16 residues. The CDR3 coding sequence is TGCGCCAGCAGCCAAGATTGGAGGACACCCAATCAGCCCCAGCATTTT. Its protein is CASSQDWRTPNQPQHF.

The chain has TRBV18 and TRBJ2-5, with a tentative D call TRBD2 (5 bases). From germline, CDR1 is KGHSH and CDR2 LQKENI. Between the trimmed V and J ends, which lost 6 bases and 3 bases, there was a span of 11 bases. This CDR3 spans 13 amino acids. CDR3 loop: CASSRDLEETQYF. The CDR3 DNA reads TGTGCCAGCTCGAGGGATTTGGAAGAGACCCAGTACTTC.

This clonotype was detected a few times. The chain couples TRBV24-1 to TRBJ2-7; 11 bases agree with TRBD1. CDR3 length: 16 residues. Looked up from germline, CDR1 is KGHDR and CDR2 is SFDVKD. V trimming: 7 bases; J trimming: 4 bases; junction bases outside the gene matches: 11. The CDR3 sequence: CATSDQNRDRGYEQYV. The CDR3 DNA reads as TGTGCCACCAGCGACCAAAACCGGGACAGGGGGTACGAGCAGTACGTC.

This clonotype was seen a few times. This chain uses TRBV7-9 with TRBJ1-2; D uncertain. CDR3 size: 14 residues. The germline V and J ends were trimmed by 5 bases and 0 bases, with 10 bases remaining between them. CDR1 SEHNR and CDR2 FQNEAQ come from the germline V gene (reference sequence). In DNA, the CDR3 is TGTGCCAGCAGCCCCCCCGCAACTAACTATGGCTACACCTTC. This sequence encodes CASSPPATNYGYTF.

This clonotype was counted between two and nine times. The rearrangement links TRBV4-1 to TRBJ1-3; D gene uncertain. The germline V and J ends were trimmed by 1 base and 5 bases, with 18 bases remaining between them. CDR1 is MGHRA, CDR2 YSYEKL, per germline. The CDR3 consists of 17 residues. CDR3 sequence: CASSQGGTAGSRNTIYF. As DNA, the CDR3 is TGCGCCAGCAGCCAAGGAGGAACTGCGGGGTCTAGAAACACCATATATTTT.

The V call is TRBV6-1, the J call TRBJ1-2; TRBD1 matches at 7 bases. Per the germline V gene, CDR1 is MNHNS and CDR2 is SASEGT. The CDR3 has 13 amino acids. J lost 3 bases, V lost 6 bases, and 4 bases had no gene match. The CDR3 coding sequence is TGTGCCAGCAGCGACCAGGGGGACTATGGCTACACCTTC. Protein: CASSDQGDYGYTF.